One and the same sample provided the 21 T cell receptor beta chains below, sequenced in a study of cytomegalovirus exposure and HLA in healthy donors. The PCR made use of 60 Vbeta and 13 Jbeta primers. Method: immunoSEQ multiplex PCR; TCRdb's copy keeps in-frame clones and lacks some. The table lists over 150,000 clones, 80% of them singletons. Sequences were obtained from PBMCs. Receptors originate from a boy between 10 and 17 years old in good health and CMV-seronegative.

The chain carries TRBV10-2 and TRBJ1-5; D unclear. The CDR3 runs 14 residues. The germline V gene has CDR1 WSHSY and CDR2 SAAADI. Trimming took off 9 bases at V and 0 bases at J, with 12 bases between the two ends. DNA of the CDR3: TGCGCCAGGAAAGACGGGTATAGCAATCAGCCCCAGCATTTT. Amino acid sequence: CARKDGYSNQPQHF.

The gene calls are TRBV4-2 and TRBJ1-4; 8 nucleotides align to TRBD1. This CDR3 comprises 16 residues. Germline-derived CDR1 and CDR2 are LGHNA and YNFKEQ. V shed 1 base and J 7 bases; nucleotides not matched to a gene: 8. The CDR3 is CASSQGDRSGSEKLFF. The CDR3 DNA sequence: TGTGCCAGCAGCCAAGGGGACAGGTCGGGGAGTGAAAAACTGTTTTTT.

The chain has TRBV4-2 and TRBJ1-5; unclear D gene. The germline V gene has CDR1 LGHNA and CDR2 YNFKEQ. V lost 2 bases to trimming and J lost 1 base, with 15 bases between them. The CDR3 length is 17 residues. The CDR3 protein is CASSQIDGLLSNQPQHF. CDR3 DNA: TGTGCCAGCAGCCAAATCGACGGACTCTTAAGCAATCAGCCCCAGCATTTT.

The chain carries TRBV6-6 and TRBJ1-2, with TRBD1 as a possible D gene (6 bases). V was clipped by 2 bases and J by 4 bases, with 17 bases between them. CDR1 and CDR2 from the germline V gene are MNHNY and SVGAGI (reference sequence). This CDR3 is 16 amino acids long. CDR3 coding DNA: TGTGCCAGCAGTTACGGGTGGGACAACCCCACCTATGGCTACACCTTC. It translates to CASSYGWDNPTYGYTF.

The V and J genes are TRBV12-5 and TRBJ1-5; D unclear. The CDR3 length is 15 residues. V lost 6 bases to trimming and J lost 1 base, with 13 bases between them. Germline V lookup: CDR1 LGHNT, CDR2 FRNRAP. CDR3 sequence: CASGLATRSNQPQHF. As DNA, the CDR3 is TGTGCTAGTGGACTCGCAACGAGGAGCAATCAGCCCCAGCATTTT.

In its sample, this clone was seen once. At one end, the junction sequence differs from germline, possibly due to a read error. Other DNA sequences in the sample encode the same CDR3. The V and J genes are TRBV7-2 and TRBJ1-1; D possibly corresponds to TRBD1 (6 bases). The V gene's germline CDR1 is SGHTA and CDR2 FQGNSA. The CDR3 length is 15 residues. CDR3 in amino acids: CASSLGLRGRTEAFF. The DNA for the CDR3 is TGTGCTAGCAGCTTAGGCCTCAGGGGTAGGACTGAAGCTTTCTTT. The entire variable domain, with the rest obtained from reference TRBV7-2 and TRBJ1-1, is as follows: GAGVSQSPSNKVTEKGKDVELRCDPISGHTALYWYRQSLGQGLEFLIYFQGNSAPDKSGLPSDRFSAERTGGSVSTLTIQRTQQEDSAVYLCASSLGLRGRTEAFFGQGTRLTVV.

The CDR3 protein is CASSEALPYGYTF. CDR3 bases: TGTGCCAGCAGTGAAGCCCTACCCTATGGCTACACCTTC. The genes are TRBV2 and TRBJ1-2; unclear D gene. Germline V gene data show CDR1 as SNHLY and CDR2 as FYNNEI. The CDR3 contains 13 residues. Trimming stripped 0 bases from V and 4 bases from J, with 6 bases between.

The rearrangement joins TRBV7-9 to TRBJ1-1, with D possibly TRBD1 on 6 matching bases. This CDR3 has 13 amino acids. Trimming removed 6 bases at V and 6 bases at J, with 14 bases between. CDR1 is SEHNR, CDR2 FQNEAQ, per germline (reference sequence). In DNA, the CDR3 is TGTGCCAGCAGTTTCTCAGGGGCTCCTGAAGCTTTCTTT. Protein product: CASSFSGAPEAFF.

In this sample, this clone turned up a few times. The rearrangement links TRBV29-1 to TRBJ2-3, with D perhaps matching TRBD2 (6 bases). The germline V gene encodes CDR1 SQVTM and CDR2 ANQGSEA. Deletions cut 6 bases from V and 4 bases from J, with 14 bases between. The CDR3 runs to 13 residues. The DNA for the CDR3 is TGCAGCGTCGGGAAGGGGAGGTCAGATACGCAGTATTTT. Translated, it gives CSVGKGRSDTQYF.

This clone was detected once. The CDR3 region is CASSLVGHGYTF. The CDR3 DNA sequence: TGTGCCAGCAGCTTAGTGGGGCATGGCTACACCTTC. This chain uses TRBV7-2 with TRBJ1-2, with a weak D call TRBD1 (5 bases). The CDR3 spans 12 residues. Trimming shortened V by 1 base and J by 6 bases, and 6 bases separated the two germline ends. The germline V gene encodes CDR1 SGHTA and CDR2 FQGNSA. Full variable domain (missing parts from reference TRBV7-2 and TRBJ1-2): GAGVSQSPSNKVTEKGKDVELRCDPISGHTALYWYRQSLGQGLEFLIYFQGNSAPDKSGLPSDRFSAERTGGSVSTLTIQRTQQEDSAVYLCASSLVGHGYTFGSGTRLTVV.

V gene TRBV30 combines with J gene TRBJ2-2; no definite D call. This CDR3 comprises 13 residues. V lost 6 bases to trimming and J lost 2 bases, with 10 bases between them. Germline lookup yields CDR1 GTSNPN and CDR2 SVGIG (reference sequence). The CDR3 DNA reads TGTGCCTGTTCTCCTTTCAACACCGGGGAGCTGTTTTTT. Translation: CACSPFNTGELFF.

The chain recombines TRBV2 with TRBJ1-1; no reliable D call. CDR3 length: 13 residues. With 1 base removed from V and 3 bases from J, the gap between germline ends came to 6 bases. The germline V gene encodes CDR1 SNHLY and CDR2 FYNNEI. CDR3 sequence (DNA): TGTGCCAGCAGTGAAGGAGGTTACACTGAAGCTTTCTTT. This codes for CASSEGGYTEAFF.

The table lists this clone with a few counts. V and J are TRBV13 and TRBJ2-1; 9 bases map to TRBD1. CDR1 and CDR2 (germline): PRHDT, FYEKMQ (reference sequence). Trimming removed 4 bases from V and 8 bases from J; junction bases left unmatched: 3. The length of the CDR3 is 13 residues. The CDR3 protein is CASSWDRDYEQFF. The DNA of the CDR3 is TGTGCCAGCAGCTGGGACAGGGACTATGAGCAGTTCTTC.

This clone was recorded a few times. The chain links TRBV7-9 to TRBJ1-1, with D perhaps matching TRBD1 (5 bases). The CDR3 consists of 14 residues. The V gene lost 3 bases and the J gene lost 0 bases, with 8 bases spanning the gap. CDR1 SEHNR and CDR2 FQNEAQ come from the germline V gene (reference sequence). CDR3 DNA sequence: TGTGCCAGCAGCTTGACGGACATGAACACTGAAGCTTTCTTT. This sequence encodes CASSLTDMNTEAFF.

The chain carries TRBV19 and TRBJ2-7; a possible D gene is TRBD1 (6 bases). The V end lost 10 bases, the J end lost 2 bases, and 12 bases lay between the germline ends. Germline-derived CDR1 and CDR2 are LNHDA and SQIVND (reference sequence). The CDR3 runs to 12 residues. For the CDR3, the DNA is TGTGCCACCGAGGACAGAACCTACGAGCAGTACTTC. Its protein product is CATEDRTYEQYF.

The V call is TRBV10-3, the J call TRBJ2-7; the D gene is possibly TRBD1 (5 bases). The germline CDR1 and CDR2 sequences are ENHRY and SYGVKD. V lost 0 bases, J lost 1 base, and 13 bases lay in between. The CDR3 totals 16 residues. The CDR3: CAISESPLQESYEQYF. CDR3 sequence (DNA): TGTGCCATCAGTGAGTCGCCCTTACAGGAGTCCTACGAGCAGTACTTC.

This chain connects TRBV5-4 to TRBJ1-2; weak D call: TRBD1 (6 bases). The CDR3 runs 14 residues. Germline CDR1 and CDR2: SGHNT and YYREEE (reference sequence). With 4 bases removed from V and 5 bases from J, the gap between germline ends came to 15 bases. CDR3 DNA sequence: TGTGCCAGCAGCCCGGGGGGCCTACGGTATGGCTACACCTTC. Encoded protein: CASSPGGLRYGYTF.

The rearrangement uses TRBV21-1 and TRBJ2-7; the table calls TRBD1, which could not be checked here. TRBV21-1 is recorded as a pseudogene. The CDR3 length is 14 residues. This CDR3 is CASSKRITGREQYF. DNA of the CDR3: TGTGCCAGCAGCAAACGGATCACAGGTCGCGAGCAGTACTTC.

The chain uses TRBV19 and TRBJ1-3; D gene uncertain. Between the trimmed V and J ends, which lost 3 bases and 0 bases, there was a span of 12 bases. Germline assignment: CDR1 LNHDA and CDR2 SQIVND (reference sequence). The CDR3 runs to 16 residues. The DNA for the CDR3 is TGTGCCAGTAGTATGGGAGCCCTTAGCTCTGGAAACACCATATATTTT. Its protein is CASSMGALSSGNTIYF.

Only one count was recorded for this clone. The CDR3 protein is CASTGTGGAHQPQHF. CDR3 DNA sequence: TGTGCCAGTACCGGGACAGGGGGCGCGCATCAGCCCCAGCATTTT. This rearrangement joins TRBV19 to TRBJ1-5, with 12 positions matching TRBD1. The junction had 6 bases not matched to a gene; V was cut back by 7 bases and J by 5 bases. Germline V lookup: CDR1 LNHDA, CDR2 SQIVND (reference sequence). The CDR3 contains 15 residues.

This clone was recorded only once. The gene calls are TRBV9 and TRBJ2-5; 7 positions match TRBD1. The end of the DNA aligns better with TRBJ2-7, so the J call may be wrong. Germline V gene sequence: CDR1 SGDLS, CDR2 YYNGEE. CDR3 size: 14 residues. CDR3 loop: CASSVGDSPSEQYF. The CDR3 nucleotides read TGTGCCAGCAGCGTAGGGGACAGCCCCTCCGAGCAGTACTTC.